This T cell receptor (beta chain) comes out of a study of cytomegalovirus exposure and HLA in healthy donors. Across the whole study: There were fewer than 130 million unique TCR beta sequences, drawn from about 190 million T cells, in an earlier analysis.

The CDR3 contains 17 residues. V shed 5 bases, J shed 4 bases, and the junction held 14 bases outside the gene matches. Per germline, CDR1 MDHEN and CDR2 SYDVKM. Amplification used 60 Vbeta primers and 13 Jbeta primers. Original analysis: Counted up in a later analysis, unique TCR beta chains came to about 80 million, with about 10 million shared. This table comes from immunoSEQ multiplex PCR, and its TCRdb copy is limited to in-frame clones, with some not included. That table supplies the V and J calls and clone size; D and trimming were determined from the DNA. The sample lists about 120,000 clones, over 55% occurring once. This clone was recorded only once.

The TCR comes from a man aged 18 to 29 in good health and CMV-seropositive. The material sequenced was PBMCs. The chain links TRBV28 to TRBJ2-5, with 9 bases lining up with TRBD1. For the CDR3, the DNA is TGTGCCAGCAGTCCAAGCCGGGACAGGGTTTTACGAGAGACCCAGTACTTC. Translated, it gives CASSPSRDRVLRETQYF.